This T cell receptor (beta chain) was sequenced in a study of tumor and adjacent non-tumor tissue in lung cancer. Study results and limitations: Top 100 clones took a larger repertoire share in normal lung.

RNA was extracted from bulk tissue without any cell sorting. The normal lung tissue was taken more than 3 cm from the tumor edge. The length of the CDR3 is 15 residues. Germline-derived CDR1 and CDR2 are SGHAT and FQNNGV. Three rounds of nested PCR, following a modified ARM-PCR protocol, produced the TCRbeta library. One entry per CDR3 protein results from TCRdb running MiXCR on the multiplex PCR reads. The sample includes about 90,000 distinct CDR3 sequences, roughly three quarters of them seen just once. To note about this clonotype: Antigen unknown. A junction boundary mismatches the germline segment, possibly from a read error.

The chain joins TRBV11-2 to TRBJ1-2; a weak D match, TRBD1 (5 bases). The receptor was derived from a woman between 45 and 60 years old with non-small cell lung cancer. Sequencing was done on a sample of distant non-tumor lung tissue. The CDR3 DNA follows: TGTGCCAGTAGCTTAGAACTTCAGGGAATGGGCAGCTACACCTTC. Protein sequence: CASSLELQGMGSYTF. Using reference TRBV11-2 and TRBJ1-2 for the parts outside the CDR3, the full variable domain is EAGVAQSPRYKIIEKRQSVAFWCNPISGHATLYWYQQILGQGPKLLIQFQNNGVVDDSQLPKDRFSAERLKGVDSTLKIQPAKLEDSAVYLCASSLELQGMGSYTFGSGTRLTVV.